The TCR beta chain described here comes from a study of T cells in Graves' hyperthyroidism and ophthalmopathy. The investigators amplified TCR beta CDR3 regions from RNA transcripts. Initially, a first-round RT-PCR of the TCR CDR3 employed the HTBI primer set. One entry per CDR3 protein results from TCRdb running MiXCR on the multiplex PCR reads. This sample yields about 420,000 distinct CDR3 sequences, of which around a sixth are seen a single time; roughly 15% belongs to the top ten. Germline V gives CDR1 MNHEY, CDR2 SMNVEV (reference sequence). The V end lost 5 bases, the J end lost 1 base, and 11 bases lay between the germline ends. This CDR3 contains 14 residues. This clonotype was seen repeatedly, ten times or more.

This TCR was sampled from a woman between 18 and 29 years old with Graves' hyperthyroidism. V usage is TRBV27 and J usage is TRBJ1-1; D remains ambiguous. The sample was blood. The CDR3 DNA is TGTGCCAGCAGTAGTTGGAGGGCGAACACTGAAGCTTTCTTT. This codes for CASSSWRANTEAFF.